The 31 T cell receptor beta chains below come from one sample, sequenced in a study of T cells in Graves' hyperthyroidism and ophthalmopathy. The source material, RNA transcripts, was used to amplify TCR beta CDR3 regions. In the first-round RT-PCR of the TCR CDR3, the HTBI primer set was used. TCRdb passed the multiplex PCR reads through MiXCR, listing each CDR3 protein once. The table shows around 620,000 distinct CDR3 sequences, with roughly 46% occurring only once. Sequencing was performed on peripheral blood or thyroid tissue (not recorded which). The origin of the receptors is an adult woman with Graves' disease, either hyperthyroidism or ophthalmopathy (not recorded which).

This chain joins TRBV29-1 and TRBJ2-7, with 10 nucleotides matching TRBD1. The CDR3 has 13 amino acids. CDR1 SQVTM and CDR2 ANQGSEA come from the germline V gene. Losses at the gene ends were 2 bases for V and 4 bases for J; bases not matched to a gene: 2. In DNA, the CDR3 is TGCAGCGTTGAATCGGGACAGGGGTACGAGCAGTACTTC. This gives the protein CSVESGQGYEQYF.

The rearrangement uses TRBV9 and TRBJ1-1; weak D call: TRBD1 (5 bases). Looked up from germline, CDR1 is SGDLS and CDR2 is YYNGEE. V was shortened by 0 bases and J by 4 bases, with 13 bases between the two germline ends. The CDR3 runs 15 residues. CDR3 DNA sequence: TGTGCCAGCAGCGTAGGGGGGGGTGCGTCCACTGAAGCTTTCTTT. It specifies CASSVGGGASTEAFF. Full variable domain (rest looked up from reference TRBV9 and TRBJ1-1): DSGVTQTPKHLITATGQRVTLRCSPRSGDLSVYWYQQSLDQGLQFLIQYYNGEERAKGNILERFSAQQFPDLHSELNLSSLELGDSALYFCASSVGGGASTEAFFGQGTRLTVV.

As concerns this clonotype: This may be a read error, as it is one base from a much larger clone. The chain uses TRBV2 and TRBJ2-2; TRBD2 aligns across 10 bases. V shed 7 bases, J shed 3 bases, and the junction held 2 bases outside the gene matches. This CDR3 is built from 14 residues. Germline CDR1 SNHLY, CDR2 FYNNEI. CDR3 protein: CASKAGGHTGELFF. CDR3 in DNA: TGTGCCAGCAAAGCGGGAGGGCACACCGGGGAGCTGTTTTTT. Variable domain in full (rest from reference TRBV2 and TRBJ2-2): EPEVTQTPSHQVTQMGQEVILRCVPISNHLYFYWYRQILGQKVEFLVSFYNNEISEKSEIFDDQFSVERPDGSNFTLKIRSTKLEDSAMYFCASKAGGHTGELFFGEGSRLTVL.

This clonotype was recorded many times. The rearrangement joins TRBV5-1 to TRBJ2-1; no reliable D call. The CDR3 loop spans 13 amino acids. Germline CDR1 SGHRS, CDR2 YFSETQ. Between the trimmed V and J ends, which lost 4 bases and 0 bases, there was a span of 5 bases. CDR3 nucleotides: TGCGCCAGCAGCGGGTACTCCTACAATGAGCAGTTCTTC. Its protein is CASSGYSYNEQFF. Full variable domain (missing parts from reference TRBV5-1 and TRBJ2-1): KAGVTQTPRYLIKTRGQQVTLSCSPISGHRSVSWYQQTPGQGLQFLFEYFSETQRNKGNFPGRFSGRQFSNSRSEMNVSTLELGDSALYLCASSGYSYNEQFFGPGTRLTVL.

This clonotype was counted many times. This chain joins TRBV4-1 and TRBJ2-7; D not certain. CDR3 size: 13 residues. Germline CDR1 MGHRA, CDR2 YSYEKL. The V and J ends lost 4 bases and 5 bases respectively, with 12 bases between them. CDR3 in DNA: TGCGCCAGCAGCCTCTCACGGGCTGACGAGCAGTACTTC. Amino acids: CASSLSRADEQYF.

V usage is TRBV2 and J usage is TRBJ1-1, with 10 bases that match TRBD1. Germline trimming cut 11 bases from V and 3 bases from J; bases unmatched to any gene: 3. The germline CDR1 and CDR2 sequences are SNHLY and FYNNEI. The length of the CDR3 is 12 residues. The CDR3 DNA reads as TGTGCCGCCGGGACAGGGGACACTGAAGCTTTCTTT. Its translation: CAAGTGDTEAFF.

The CDR3 DNA is TGTGCCAGCAGTCCAGTCCTCTTCCGGGACAGCCACTCTGGGGCCAACGTCCTGACTTTC. Translated, it gives CASSPVLFRDSHSGANVLTF. This sequence joins TRBV5-4 and TRBJ2-6; 7 nucleotides match TRBD1. Per germline, CDR1 SGHNT and CDR2 YYREEE (reference sequence). The CDR3 is made up of 20 amino acids. Losses at the gene ends were 5 bases for V and 0 bases for J; bases not matched to a gene: 17.

The V call is TRBV7-6, the J call TRBJ1-2, with D unclear. The CDR3 is 16 residues long. The germline V gene encodes CDR1 SGHVS and CDR2 FNYEAQ. V lost 2 bases, J lost 7 bases, and 20 bases lay in between. The CDR3 reads CASSLLEGIGETGYTF. The CDR3 DNA is TGTGCCAGCAGCTTACTCGAAGGGATTGGGGAGACTGGCTACACCTTC.

The CDR3 reads CASSPRAKETQYF. In DNA, the CDR3 is TGTGCCAGCAGCCCCAGGGCTAAGGAGACCCAGTACTTC. V is TRBV12-3 or TRBV12-4 and J is TRBJ2-5, with a weak D call TRBD1 (5 bases). CDR3 length: 13 amino acids. The V gene lost 6 bases and the J gene lost 5 bases, with 13 bases spanning the gap.

This clonotype was detected ten times or more. V usage is TRBV6-1 and J usage is TRBJ1-1; D may be TRBD1 (5 bases). V dropped 5 bases and J dropped 3 bases, with 13 bases sitting between them. CDR3 length: 14 residues. CDR1 and CDR2 (germline): MNHNS, SASEGT. The DNA of the CDR3 is TGTGCCAGCAGTTGGGACGGAAGGCACACTGAAGCTTTCTTT. Translating it yields CASSWDGRHTEAFF.

This clonotype has a single count. This chain joins TRBV5-1 and TRBJ1-1; D is ambiguous. The length of the CDR3 is 11 residues. V lost 5 bases, J lost 10 bases, and 12 bases lay in between. The germline V gene encodes CDR1 SGHRS and CDR2 YFSETQ. CDR3 in DNA: TGCGCCAGCAGTGATTCGGCGGGAGCTTTCTTT. Translation gives CASSDSAGAFF.

There are many counts of this clonotype. CDR3 bases: TGTGCCAGCTACGGGACAGGTCCTGGCGAGCAGTACTTC. Protein: CASYGTGPGEQYF. V is TRBV6-5 and J is TRBJ2-7, with 8 nucleotides matching TRBD1. V trimming: 8 bases; J trimming: 6 bases; junction bases outside the gene matches: 9. Germline V CDR1 and CDR2: MNHEY, SVGAGI. This CDR3 has 13 amino acids.

There are many counts of this clonotype. The J gene is TRBJ1-2, the V gene TRBV11-2; TRBD1 agrees at 8 bases. Losses at the gene ends were 0 bases for V and 5 bases for J; bases not matched to a gene: 5. The CDR3 covers 15 residues. From germline, CDR1 is SGHAT and CDR2 FQNNGV. The CDR3 coding sequence is TGTGCCAGCAGCTTAGATACAGGGGGAGCGTATGGCTACACCTTC. Encoded protein: CASSLDTGGAYGYTF.

The V call is TRBV28, the J call TRBJ1-2; 8 positions agree with TRBD1. J lost 4 bases, V lost 5 bases, and 9 bases had no gene match. Germline V gene lookup returns CDR1 MDHEN and CDR2 SYDVKM. This CDR3 has 15 residues. The CDR3 protein is CASSGYRGGSYGYTF. CDR3 nucleotide sequence: TGTGCCAGCAGTGGCTACAGGGGGGGAAGCTATGGCTACACCTTC.

The chain recombines TRBV10-3 with TRBJ2-7; TRBD2 might be the D (5 bases). V was clipped by 10 bases and J by 3 bases, with 13 bases between them. The CDR3 totals 12 residues. Germline V gene sequence: CDR1 ENHRY, CDR2 SYGVKD. Here the CDR3 reads CATFGGDYEQYF. The CDR3 DNA follows: TGTGCCACCTTCGGAGGTGACTACGAGCAGTACTTC.

The gene calls are TRBV7-6 and TRBJ2-5; D perhaps matches TRBD2 (5 bases). Germline V gene lookup returns CDR1 SGHVS and CDR2 FNYEAQ. This CDR3 has 13 amino acids. Trimming pared 5 bases from V and 5 bases from J, leaving 12 bases between. The CDR3 DNA is TGTGCCAGCAGCCAAACTAGGATGGAGACCCAGTACTTC. It encodes CASSQTRMETQYF.

This rearrangement joins TRBV6-1 to TRBJ2-3, with D perhaps being TRBD1 or TRBD2 (5 bases each). The ends were cut back, 7 bases at V and 2 bases at J, with 13 bases in the middle. CDR1 is MNHNS, CDR2 SASEGT, per germline. CDR3 length: 14 residues. In DNA, the CDR3 is TGTGCCAGCATGGAGGCAGGGTACACAGATACGCAGTATTTT. This encodes CASMEAGYTDTQYF.

This clonotype was detected many times. The V call is TRBV4-2, the J call TRBJ1-1; D remains ambiguous. The CDR3 sequence is 15 residues long. Germline V gene sequence: CDR1 LGHNA, CDR2 YNFKEQ. V was trimmed by 1 base and J by 1 base, leaving 10 bases between them. CDR3 DNA sequence: TGTGCCAGCAGCCAAGTCGGCGAACGGAACACTGAAGCTTTCTTT. The encoded protein is CASSQVGERNTEAFF.

The rearrangement uses TRBV20-1 and TRBJ1-5, with D unclear. This CDR3 contains 11 residues. The germline V and J ends were trimmed by 1 base and 11 bases, with 9 bases remaining between them. Germline CDR1 DFQATT, CDR2 SNEGSKA (reference sequence). CDR3 DNA sequence: TGCAGTGCTAGAGCTTCCCAGTCCCAGCATTTT. It is translated as CSARASQSQHF.

Comments on this clonotype: It may be a read error: a sequence one base away is much more abundant. The chain joins TRBV6-5 to TRBJ2-7; 10 nucleotides agree with TRBD2. The CDR3 totals 16 residues. The germline gives CDR1 MNHEY, CDR2 SVGAGI. The CDR3 reads CASSYSPSGSFLEQCF. In DNA form, the CDR3 reads TGTGCCAGCAGTTACTCCCCTAGCGGGAGTTTTCTGGAGCAGTGCTTC.

The gene calls are TRBV10-3 and TRBJ1-1; D not certain. Between the trimmed V and J ends, which lost 11 bases and 4 bases, there was a span of 17 bases. CDR3 length equals 13 residues. CDR1 is ENHRY, CDR2 SYGVKD, per germline. CDR3: CAVGWGEGTEAFF. CDR3 in DNA: TGTGCCGTCGGGTGGGGAGAGGGCACTGAAGCTTTCTTT.

This clonotype was counted a single time. The chain couples TRBV19 to TRBJ1-6, with a weak D call TRBD1 (5 bases). Germline V gives CDR1 LNHDA, CDR2 SQIVND (reference sequence). There are 16 residues in the CDR3. V lost 4 bases, J lost 7 bases, and 17 bases lay in between. CDR3 sequence: CASSRGYSGANSPLHF. In DNA form, the CDR3 reads TGTGCCAGTAGTAGGGGGTACTCTGGGGCCAATTCACCCCTCCACTTT.

The chain combines TRBV20-1 with TRBJ2-7; D not resolved. Trimming removed 3 bases from V and 4 bases from J, with 16 bases in between. This CDR3 has 14 amino acids. Germline V gene lookup returns CDR1 DFQATT and CDR2 SNEGSKA (reference sequence). This CDR3 is CSARKGSGTYEQYF. The CDR3 coding sequence is TGCAGTGCTAGGAAGGGTTCTGGCACTTACGAGCAGTACTTC.

Of note for this clonotype: A much larger clone lies a single base off, so this may be a read error. The conserved phenylalanine or tryptophan is not found at the CDR3 terminus, so this likely reflects a read error. The chain recombines TRBV12-3 or TRBV12-4 with TRBJ1-1; TRBD1 matches at 7 bases. Germline trimming cut 6 bases from V and 2 bases from J; bases unmatched to any gene: 12. The CDR3 totals 16 residues. Here the CDR3 DNA reads TGTGCCAGCAGCTCACGGGGCAGGGGGGGTAACACTGAAGCTTTCCTT. It specifies CASSSRGRGGNTEAFL.

This clonotype was observed at least ten times. The CDR3 nucleotides read TGCAGCGCTCAGACTAGCGGGACCTACGAGCAGTACTTC. This codes for CSAQTSGTYEQYF. The V and J genes are TRBV29-1 and TRBJ2-7, with 11 bases aligning to TRBD2. The junction had 4 bases not matched to a gene; V was cut back by 7 bases and J by 2 bases. This CDR3 region has 13 residues. CDR1 is SQVTM and CDR2 is ANQGSEA in the germline V gene.

In this sample, this clonotype turned up a few times. The V gene is TRBV28, the J gene TRBJ1-2; a weak D match, TRBD1 (5 bases). The CDR3 consists of 14 residues. With 4 bases removed from V and 10 bases from J, the gap between germline ends came to 19 bases. Germline V CDR1 and CDR2: MDHEN, SYDVKM. The CDR3 spells CASSSRIAGGVYTF. For the CDR3, the DNA is TGTGCCAGCAGTTCCCGAATAGCGGGAGGGGTCTACACCTTC.

The chain joins TRBV28 to TRBJ1-2; D is perhaps TRBD1 (5 bases). V was trimmed by 5 bases and J by 2 bases, leaving 15 bases between them. Germline CDR1 and CDR2: MDHEN and SYDVKM. The CDR3 contains 15 residues. The CDR3 DNA is TGTGCCAGCAGTCAGACAGTACCAAAGAACTATGGCTACACCTTC. Its protein is CASSQTVPKNYGYTF.

This chain links TRBV10-3 with TRBJ1-1, with TRBD1 matching 11 bases. Germline V gene lookup returns CDR1 ENHRY and CDR2 SYGVKD. Losses at the gene ends were 9 bases for V and 6 bases for J; bases not matched to a gene: 9. The CDR3 extends over 14 amino acids. CDR3 protein: CAMGTGTGGSEAFF. The DNA for the CDR3 is TGTGCCATGGGCACCGGGACAGGGGGATCTGAAGCTTTCTTT.

This clonotype was seen at least ten times. The gene calls are TRBV20-1 and TRBJ2-7, with D perhaps matching TRBD1 or TRBD2 (5 bases each). The CDR3 runs 10 residues. Germline loops: CDR1 DFQATT, CDR2 SNEGSKA (reference sequence). Trimming removed 7 bases at V and 6 bases at J, with 10 bases between. The CDR3 sequence is CSGGAIEQYF. Here the CDR3 DNA reads TGCAGTGGAGGGGCGATCGAGCAGTACTTC.

At least ten counts were recorded for this clonotype. The chain uses TRBV20-1 and TRBJ1-2, with 9 bases identical to TRBD1. The germline CDR1 and CDR2 sequences are DFQATT and SNEGSKA (reference sequence). The CDR3 is 14 residues long. The trim removed 6 bases at V and 5 bases at J, leaving 10 bases unmatched. The CDR3, as DNA: TGCAGTGCCCGGGACAGGGACGAGGGTTATGGCTACACCTTC. It yields the protein CSARDRDEGYGYTF.

The rearrangement uses TRBV13 and TRBJ2-7; D is perhaps TRBD1 or TRBD2 (7 bases each). The CDR3 loop spans 14 amino acids. Germline-derived CDR1 and CDR2 are PRHDT and FYEKMQ (reference sequence). Trimming took off 8 bases at V and 2 bases at J, with 16 bases between the two ends. The CDR3 region has the DNA TGTGCCAGCCGGCAGGGGGGGGAAACCTACGAGCAGTACTTC. This sequence encodes CASRQGGETYEQYF.